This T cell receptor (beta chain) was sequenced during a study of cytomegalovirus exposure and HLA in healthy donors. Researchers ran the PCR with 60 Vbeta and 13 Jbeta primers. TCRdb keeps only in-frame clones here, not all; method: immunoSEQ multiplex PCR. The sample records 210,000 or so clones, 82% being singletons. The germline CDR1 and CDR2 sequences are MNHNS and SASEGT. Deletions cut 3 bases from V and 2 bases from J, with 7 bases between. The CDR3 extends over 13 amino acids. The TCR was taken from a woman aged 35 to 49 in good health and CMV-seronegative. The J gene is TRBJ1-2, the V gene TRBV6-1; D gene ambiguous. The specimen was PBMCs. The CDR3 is CASSDSGNYGYTF. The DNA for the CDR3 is TGTGCCAGCAGTGATAGCGGGAACTATGGCTACACCTTC.